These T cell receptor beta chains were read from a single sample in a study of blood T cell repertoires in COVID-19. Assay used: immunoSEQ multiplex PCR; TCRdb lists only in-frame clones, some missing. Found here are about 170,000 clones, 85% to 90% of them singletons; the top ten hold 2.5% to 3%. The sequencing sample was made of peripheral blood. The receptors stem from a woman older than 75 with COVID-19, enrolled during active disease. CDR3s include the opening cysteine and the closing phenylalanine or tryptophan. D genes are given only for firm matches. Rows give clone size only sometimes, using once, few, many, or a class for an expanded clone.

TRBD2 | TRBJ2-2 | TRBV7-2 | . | CAIPASGRVGTGELFF | TGTGCCATCCCGGCTAGCGGGAGGGTGGGCACCGGGGAGCTGTTTTTT
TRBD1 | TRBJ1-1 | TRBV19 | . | CASSPGQERSGAFF | TGTGCCAGTAGTCCGGGACAGGAACGGAGCGGAGCTTTCTTT
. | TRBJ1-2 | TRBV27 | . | CASGGGNGYTF | TGTGCCAGCGGCGGGGGTAATGGCTACACCTTC
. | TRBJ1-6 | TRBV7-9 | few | CASSLMGDSPLHF | TGTGCCAGCAGCTTAATGGGAGATTCACCCCTCCACTTT
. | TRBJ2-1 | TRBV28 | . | CASSPGFSYNEQFF | TGTGCCAGCAGCCCCGGTTTCTCCTACAATGAGCAGTTCTTC
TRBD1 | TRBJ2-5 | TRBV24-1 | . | CATSVTRDSKETQYF | TGTGCCACCAGTGTCACCCGGGACAGCAAAGAGACCCAGTACTTC
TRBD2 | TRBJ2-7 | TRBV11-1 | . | CASSRTSGRGEQYF | TGTGCCAGCAGCCGGACTAGCGGGAGGGGCGAGCAGTACTTC
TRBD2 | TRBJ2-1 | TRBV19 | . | CASSIPRGRAAYNEQFF | TGTGCCAGTAGTATTCCTCGCGGGAGGGCCGCCTACAATGAGCAGTTCTTC
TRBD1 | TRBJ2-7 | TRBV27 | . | CASRDRGLWVDEQYF | TGTGCCAGCAGAGACAGGGGGCTATGGGTCGACGAGCAGTACTTC
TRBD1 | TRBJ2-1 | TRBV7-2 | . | CASSGDRILWEQFF | TGTGCCAGCAGCGGGGACAGGATTTTGTGGGAGCAGTTCTTC
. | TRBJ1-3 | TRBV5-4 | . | CASSPGTAQTSGNTIYF | TGTGCCAGCAGCCCCGGGACTGCTCAAACCTCTGGAAACACCATATATTTT
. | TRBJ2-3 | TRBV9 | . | CATARGSSGTDTQYF | TGTGCCACCGCTAGGGGGAGCTCCGGCACAGATACGCAGTATTTT
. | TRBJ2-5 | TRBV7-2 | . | CASSQGLEETQYF | TGTGCCAGCAGCCAAGGACTCGAAGAGACCCAGTACTTC
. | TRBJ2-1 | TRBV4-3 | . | CASSQEPGLYNEQFF | TGCGCCAGCAGCCAAGAACCGGGATTATACAATGAGCAGTTCTTC
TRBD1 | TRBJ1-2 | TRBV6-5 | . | CASVQGQGNYGYTF | TGTGCCAGCGTACAGGGACAGGGAAACTATGGCTACACCTTC
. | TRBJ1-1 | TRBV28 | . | CASRRQASMNTEAFF | TGTGCCAGCAGGAGACAGGCCTCCATGAACACTGAAGCTTTCTTT
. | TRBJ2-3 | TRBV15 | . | CATSRDQVSGMWDTQYF | TGTGCCACCAGCAGAGATCAGGTCTCGGGGATGTGGGATACGCAGTATTTT
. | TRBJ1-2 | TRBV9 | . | CASSVVQGSGYTF | TGTGCCAGCAGCGTAGTCCAGGGGTCTGGCTACACCTTC